This T cell receptor beta chain was obtained from a study of metastatic and nonmetastatic thyroid tumors. From germline, CDR1 is SGHTA and CDR2 FQGNSA. The CDR3 contains 14 residues. Trimming stripped 5 bases from V and 2 bases from J, with 9 bases between. Patients underwent thyroid surgery, and none had received any treatment before it. Study findings and constraints: Significantly higher TCR beta diversity was reportedly seen in malignant thyroid tumors than benign nodules, in blood and tumor.

This clone was picked up one time. Its antigen is not known. As the CDR3 is not closed by the conserved phenylalanine or tryptophan, this likely results from a read error. Study processing details: The study took CDR3 differences across clinicopathological groups and made a distant-metastasis classifier for papillary thyroid cancer from them. TCRdb recomputed clones from the PCR reads via MiXCR. These V and J calls rely on TCRdb rather than the paper's analysis. This table holds some 31,000 clones, roughly 6.8% found once. The clonotype comes from a female donor with papillary thyroid cancer or a benign thyroid nodule (not recorded which). Some clones in this sample may be carry-over from other donors' samples. The chain carries TRBV7-2 and TRBJ2-2; D is unresolved. Sequencing used blood. In nucleotides, the CDR3 is TGTGCCAGCAGCCCCAGACATAACACCGGGGAGCTGTTTTCT. Residues: CASSPRHNTGELFS.